This T cell receptor beta chain stems from a study of T cell changes during pregnancy in multiple sclerosis. Germline V gives CDR1 SGHRS, CDR2 YFSETQ. The ends lost 0 bases at V and 4 bases at J; junction bases unmatched: 9. The CDR3 contains 16 residues. The method was immunoSEQ multiplex PCR; TCRdb's version includes in-frame clones alone and lacks a portion of them. The table has tens of thousands of clones, about 92% seen once; the top ten hold less than 2%. This chain joins TRBV5-1 and TRBJ1-2; 7 bases are shared with TRBD1. The source material was peripheral blood, sampled in the third trimester of pregnancy. The source of this sequence is a female donor in good health, enrolled as a control in a pregnancy study. The CDR3 loop reads CASSLVQGGRSYGYTF. Written as DNA, the CDR3 is TGCGCCAGCAGCTTGGTTCAGGGGGGTAGAAGCTATGGCTACACCTTC. Using reference TRBV5-1 and TRBJ1-2 for the parts outside the CDR3, the full variable domain is KAGVTQTPRYLIKTRGQQVTLSCSPISGHRSVSWYQQTPGQGLQFLFEYFSETQRNKGNFPGRFSGRQFSNSRSEMNVSTLELGDSALYLCASSLVQGGRSYGYTFGSGTRLTVV.